The text below deals with one TCR beta chain. Its antigen is currently unknown. Clones were read by immunoSEQ multiplex PCR, and TCRdb kept only the in-frame ones, dropping some. The data show 65,000 to 80,000 clones, with more than 70% seen just once and more than 4.5% held by the top ten. These data are taken from a study of T cell responses to AZD1222 COVID-19 vaccine. There are 14 residues in the CDR3. Germline V CDR1 and CDR2: SGHRS, YFSETQ. V lost 0 bases, J lost 9 bases, and 13 bases lay in between. General study points: The CD4 TCRs associated with vaccination extended across spike and predominated at 160-218 and 743-854.

This TCR was recovered from an adult who received the MenACWY meningococcal vaccine as a control. The sequencing here drew on peripheral blood, taken 28 days after the second dose of the MenACWY control vaccine. The chain is built from TRBV5-1 and TRBJ2-1; D remains ambiguous. The CDR3 DNA sequence: TGCGCCAGCAGCTTGGCCCCGGGCGATACTGAGCAGTTCTTC. Protein sequence: CASSLAPGDTEQFF.